This TCR beta chain originates from a study of blood T cells in healthy people across ages. Study-wide points: Per-million-T-cell TCR beta diversity fell roughly linearly with age. Donor CMV status, an unknown factor, possibly confounded changes in expanded clonotypes.

On this clonotype: The target antigen is unknown.

V was cut by 1 base and J by 4 bases, with 10 bases left in between. The CDR3 spans 14 residues. CDR1 SGHDN and CDR2 FVKESK come from the germline V gene. A second PCR, run for roughly 7 to 12 cycles, used a sample-barcoded 5' primer plus a J-beta primer mix. MiXCR, applied by TCRdb to the 5' RACE reads, yields one record per CDR3 protein. In the table there are 850,000 to 1,300,000 distinct CDR3 sequences, 35% to 50% of which are singletons. Donors were healthy Caucasian individuals from Russia aged about 6 to 90. Each individual donor underwent a draw of about 9.9 milliliters of peripheral blood. This receptor was obtained from a woman aged 55 to 70 in good health. The sequenced sample was blood. The V and J genes are TRBV14 and TRBJ1-1; possible D gene TRBD1, 6 bases. CDR3 sequence reads: CASSQVTGATEAFF. The CDR3 bases are TGTGCCAGCAGCCAAGTTACGGGGGCCACTGAAGCTTTCTTT.